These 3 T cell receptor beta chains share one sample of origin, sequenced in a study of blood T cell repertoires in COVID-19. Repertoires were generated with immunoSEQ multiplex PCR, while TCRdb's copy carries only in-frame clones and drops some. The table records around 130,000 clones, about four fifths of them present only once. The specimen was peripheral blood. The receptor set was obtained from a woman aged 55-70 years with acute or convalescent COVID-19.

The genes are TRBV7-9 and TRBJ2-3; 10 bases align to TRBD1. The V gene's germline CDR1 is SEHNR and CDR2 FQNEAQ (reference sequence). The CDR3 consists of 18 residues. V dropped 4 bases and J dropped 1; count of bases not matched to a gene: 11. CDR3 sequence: CASSWKGSTGGRTDTQYF. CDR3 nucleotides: TGTGCCAGCAGCTGGAAAGGATCGACAGGGGGCCGCACAGATACGCAGTATTTT.

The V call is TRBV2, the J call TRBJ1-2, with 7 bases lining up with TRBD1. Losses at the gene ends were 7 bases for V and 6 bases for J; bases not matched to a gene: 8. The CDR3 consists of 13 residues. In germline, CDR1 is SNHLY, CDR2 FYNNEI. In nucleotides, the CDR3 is TGTGCCAGCAAGGAGGGGGCGAGCGATGGCTACACCTTC. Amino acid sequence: CASKEGASDGYTF.

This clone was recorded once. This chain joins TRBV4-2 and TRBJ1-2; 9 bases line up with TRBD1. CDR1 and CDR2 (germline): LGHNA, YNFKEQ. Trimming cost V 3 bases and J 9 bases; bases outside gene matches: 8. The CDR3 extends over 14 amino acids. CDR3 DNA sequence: TGTGCCAGCAGCCACGCACAGGGGGCAGAGAGCTACACCTTC. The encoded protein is CASSHAQGAESYTF.